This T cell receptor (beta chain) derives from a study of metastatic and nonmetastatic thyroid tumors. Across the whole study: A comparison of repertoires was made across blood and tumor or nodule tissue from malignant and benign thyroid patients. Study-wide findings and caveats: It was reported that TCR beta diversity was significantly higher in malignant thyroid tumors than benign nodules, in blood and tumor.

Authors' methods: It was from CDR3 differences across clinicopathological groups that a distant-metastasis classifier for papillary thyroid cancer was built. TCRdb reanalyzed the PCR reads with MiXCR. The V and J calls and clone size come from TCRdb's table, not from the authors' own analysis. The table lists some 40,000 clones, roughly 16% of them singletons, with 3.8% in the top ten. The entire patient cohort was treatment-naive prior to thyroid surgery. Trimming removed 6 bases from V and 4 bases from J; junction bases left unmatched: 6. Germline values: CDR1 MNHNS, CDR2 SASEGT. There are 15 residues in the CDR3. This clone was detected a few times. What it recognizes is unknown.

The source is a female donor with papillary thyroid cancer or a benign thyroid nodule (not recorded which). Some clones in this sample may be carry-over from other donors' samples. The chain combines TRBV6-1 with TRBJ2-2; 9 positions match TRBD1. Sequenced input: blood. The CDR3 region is CASRVQGALTGELFF. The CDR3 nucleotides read TGTGCCAGCAGAGTACAGGGGGCTCTCACCGGGGAGCTGTTTTTT.